What follows are 14 T cell receptor beta chains derived from one specimen sequenced in a study of response to subunit inactivated influenza vaccine. TCRdb redid the calling of the RT-PCR reads with MiXCR, one entry per CDR3 protein. Among about 620,000 distinct CDR3 sequences, 12% were seen once, and the ten largest hold approximately 10%. This specimen was PBMCs from blood, taken on the day of vaccination. These receptors all come from a man aged 50-60 years who received an inactivated influenza vaccine.

Only a few counts were recorded for this clonotype. The genes are TRBV21-1 and TRBJ2-1; no check of the table's D call, TRBD2, against the DNA was made. TRBV21-1 constitutes a pseudogene. This CDR3 is 15 amino acids long. CDR3: CARYTTSGSYNEQFF. DNA for the CDR3: TGTGCCAGATATACGACTAGCGGGAGCTACAATGAGCAGTTCTTC.

This clonotype showed up just a few times. The J gene is TRBJ1-1, the V gene TRBV11-2; D uncertain. Trimming stripped 0 bases from V and 3 bases from J, with 14 bases between. There are 16 residues in the CDR3. Germline V gene lookup returns CDR1 SGHAT and CDR2 FQNNGV. As DNA, the CDR3 is TGTGCCAGCAGCTTAGATCGCCCTGCCGGGGACACTGAAGCTTTCTTT. It specifies CASSLDRPAGDTEAFF.

By frequency in the sample, this clonotype is medium-sized (0.01 to 0.1%). V usage is TRBV4-3 and J usage is TRBJ2-3; D not certain. The CDR3 is 16 residues long. Per germline, CDR1 LGHNA and CDR2 YSLEER. The germline V and J ends were trimmed by 3 bases and 1 base, with 14 bases remaining between them. CDR3 sequence (DNA): TGCGCCAGCAGCCAGGATTTAATATGGGGCACAGATACGCAGTATTTT. It codes for CASSQDLIWGTDTQYF.

This clonotype was observed a few times. The rearrangement uses TRBV5-5 and TRBJ2-7; D is uncertain. This CDR3 has 15 amino acids. Germline V CDR1 and CDR2: SGHKS, YYEKEE (reference sequence). Trimming shortened V by 4 bases and J by 1 base, and 15 bases separated the two germline ends. The CDR3 loop is CASSVTLTDSYEQYF. The DNA of the CDR3 is TGTGCCAGCAGCGTAACCCTAACCGATTCCTACGAGCAGTACTTC.

This clonotype turned up a few times. The J gene is TRBJ1-1, the V gene TRBV6-1, with D possibly TRBD1 on 6 matching bases. The CDR3 has 13 residues. Trimming left V 3 bases short and J 8 bases short, with 13 bases between. The germline gives CDR1 MNHNS, CDR2 SASEGT. The CDR3 is CASSESGTTEAFF. In nucleotides, the CDR3 is TGTGCCAGCAGTGAGTCGGGGACAACCGAAGCTTTCTTT.

The chain uses TRBV10-3 and TRBJ2-7, with D maybe TRBD1 (6 bases). V was shortened by 6 bases and J by 5 bases, with 14 bases between the two germline ends. The V gene's germline CDR1 is ENHRY and CDR2 SYGVKD. The CDR3 totals 13 residues. CDR3 DNA sequence: TGTGCCATCAGACCTCGACAGGACCACGAGCAGTACTTC. Residues: CAIRPRQDHEQYF.

The V call is TRBV29-1, the J call TRBJ2-5, with D possibly TRBD2 on 5 matching bases. This CDR3 has 13 amino acids. V lost 7 bases to trimming and J lost 1 base, with 13 bases between them. Germline lookup yields CDR1 SQVTM and CDR2 ANQGSEA. The CDR3 bases are TGCAGCGCGCGACGGGGATTCCAAGAGACCCAGTACTTC. Its translation is CSARRGFQETQYF.

This clonotype turned up a few times. This chain connects TRBV20-1 to TRBJ2-2, with TRBD1 matching 7 bases. The germline CDR1 and CDR2 sequences are DFQATT and SNEGSKA (reference sequence). The ends lost 4 bases at V and 3 bases at J; junction bases unmatched: 11. The CDR3 extends over 16 amino acids. CDR3 sequence (DNA): TGCAGTGCTACGATCGCCGGGACAGCTTACACCGGGGAGCTGTTTTTT. It yields the protein CSATIAGTAYTGELFF.

This clonotype was observed at least ten times. The genes are TRBV3-1 and TRBJ2-1; 10 positions match TRBD2. CDR1 is LGHDT, CDR2 YNNKEL, per germline (reference sequence). V shed 6 bases, J shed 4 bases, and the junction held 3 bases outside the gene matches. The CDR3 is 14 amino acids. In DNA, the CDR3 is TGTGCCAGCAGGAAAGCGGGAGGGTACAATGAGCAGTTCTTC. The encoded protein is CASRKAGGYNEQFF.

In this sample, this clonotype turned up many times. The CDR3 nucleotides are TGTGCCATCAGTGCGGACGGCTACGAGCAGTACTTC. It translates to CAISADGYEQYF. V is TRBV10-3 and J is TRBJ2-7; D not certain. Germline loops: CDR1 ENHRY, CDR2 SYGVKD. V dropped 4 bases and J dropped 3 bases, with 7 bases sitting between them. This CDR3 contains 12 residues.

In this sample, this clonotype turned up a few times. The J gene is TRBJ2-3, the V gene TRBV20-1, with D uncertain. V shed 6 bases and J shed 2 bases, with 15 bases lying between them. Germline CDR1 and CDR2: DFQATT and SNEGSKA (reference sequence). CDR3 length: 14 amino acids. The CDR3 protein is CSATLIRATDTQYF. CDR3 coding DNA: TGCAGTGCGACCCTTATTCGCGCCACAGATACGCAGTATTTT.

There are a few counts of this clonotype. V and J are TRBV5-1 and TRBJ2-2; tentatively, D is TRBD1 (5 bases). V shed 2 bases and J shed 0 bases, with 8 bases lying between them. Germline V gene lookup returns CDR1 SGHRS and CDR2 YFSETQ. The CDR3 has 15 amino acids. CDR3 sequence reads: CASSLTGSNTGELFF. The CDR3 nucleotides are TGCGCCAGCAGCTTAACAGGTTCGAACACCGGGGAGCTGTTTTTT.

This chain joins TRBV4-3 and TRBJ2-3, with 9 bases lining up with TRBD1. This CDR3 has 17 amino acids. V lost 0 bases, J lost 5 bases, and 9 bases stayed unmatched. CDR1 and CDR2 from the germline V gene are LGHNA and YSLEER. This CDR3 is CASSQEGWGQGLDTQYF. The CDR3 nucleotides are TGCGCCAGCAGCCAAGAGGGTTGGGGACAGGGTCTAGATACGCAGTATTTT.

This clonotype has ten or more counts. A much more abundant neighbour one base away suggests this may be a read error. V gene TRBV7-3 combines with J gene TRBJ2-2; D unresolved. Germline values: CDR1 SGHTA, CDR2 FQGTGA. The CDR3 has 14 amino acids. Trimming took 1 base from V and 0 from J, leaving 3 bases between them. CDR3 protein: CASSLMSNTGELFF. CDR3 DNA: TGTGCCAGCAGCTTAATGTCGAACACCGGGGAGCTGTTTTTT.